This T cell receptor beta chain was sequenced for a study of blood T cell repertoires in COVID-19. Study-wide background: Some COVID-19 samples were acute and others convalescent; all came from the United States, Italy and Spain. T cells, B-cell-depleted T cells, or PBMCs provided the cDNA or gDNA that served as material.

The CDR3 spans 16 residues. Per germline, CDR1 MGHDK and CDR2 SYGVNS. The V end was cut by 1 base, the J end by 4 bases, with 14 bases between. Enrollment of patients from Seattle took place during active infection, with longitudinal follow-up. Sequenced by immunoSEQ multiplex PCR; TCRdb stores in-frame clones only, minus some. This table has 300,000 or so clones, about nine tenths appearing once. This TCR came from a woman in her twenties or thirties with COVID-19, enrolled during active disease. The genes are TRBV25-1 and TRBJ2-1, with D perhaps matching TRBD1 (7 bases). The specimen was peripheral blood. CDR3 DNA: TGTGCCAGCAGTGAATCCGGTCAGGGGGGATACAATGAGCAGTTCTTC. Translation gives CASSESGQGGYNEQFF.